This T cell receptor beta chain emerged from a study of radiotherapy plus CTLA-4 blockade in lung cancer. Study background: Objective responses emerged in around a sixth of patients, and 31% attained disease control.

Germline V CDR1 and CDR2: MNHEY, SVGAGI. After removal of 6 bases from V and 5 bases from J, the junction contained 6 bases not matched to a gene. This CDR3 has 15 residues. Generated by immunoSEQ multiplex PCR, the TCRdb table keeps only in-frame clones and is missing some. The sample has approximately 45,000 clones, roughly 60% seen once. The sequencing used peripheral blood, collected from a patient treated with radiotherapy plus ipilimumab. This receptor was identified in a human donor with non-small cell lung cancer who had a partial response to radiotherapy plus ipilimumab. The V and J genes are TRBV6-5 and TRBJ1-4; 10 nucleotides match TRBD1. CDR3 bases: TGTGCCAGCAGCCGGGACAGGGGTTTGAATGAAAAACTGTTTTTT. Amino acid sequence: CASSRDRGLNEKLFF.